Presented here are 27 T cell receptor beta chains from one specimen sequenced in a study of neoadjuvant anti-PD-1 for oral cavity cancer. Time point specified: after neoadjuvant nivolumab, at surgical resection. Profiling relied on immunoSEQ multiplex PCR, and the TCRdb table lists in-frame clones only, not all of them. This sample yields some 40,000 clones, of which more than 35% are seen a single time; around 15% belongs to the top ten. The input for sequencing was tumor tissue, taken after nivolumab (anti-PD-1) treatment. These receptors all come from a person between 40 and 85 years old with oral cavity squamous cell carcinoma.

Ten or more counts support this clone. The chain joins TRBV9 to TRBJ2-7; 9 nucleotides agree with TRBD2. Losses at the gene ends were 0 bases for V and 7 bases for J; bases not matched to a gene: 2. The CDR3 length is 13 residues. Germline V gene sequence: CDR1 SGDLS, CDR2 YYNGEE. The CDR3 region is CASSVESGREQYF. In nucleotides, the CDR3 is TGTGCCAGCAGCGTAGAGAGCGGGAGGGAGCAGTACTTC.

The chain combines TRBV30 with TRBJ2-3; 9 bases are a match to TRBD2. V lost 3 bases and J lost 4; bases outside the gene matches: 8. Germline V gene lookup returns CDR1 GTSNPN and CDR2 SVGIG (reference sequence). The CDR3 contains 15 residues. CDR3 DNA: TGTGCCTGGAGGACCTTAGCGGGAGAAGCAGATACGCAGTATTTT. Translation gives CAWRTLAGEADTQYF.

This chain joins TRBV7-8 and TRBJ1-4; no firm D call. The CDR3 extends over 14 amino acids. V lost 3 bases to trimming and J lost 4 bases, with 9 bases between them. Germline lookup yields CDR1 SGHVS and CDR2 FQNEAQ. The CDR3 protein is CASSFVRNNEKLFF. As DNA, the CDR3 is TGTGCCAGCAGCTTTGTCAGGAATAATGAAAAACTGTTTTTT.

For the CDR3, the DNA is TGCGCCAGCAGCCAAGTTATTCGACAGGTTTCTGAGCAGTTCTTC. This translates into CASSQVIRQVSEQFF. V and J are TRBV4-1 and TRBJ2-1; D possibly corresponds to TRBD1 (6 bases). Germline loops: CDR1 MGHRA, CDR2 YSYEKL. The CDR3 consists of 15 residues. Trimming removed 1 base from V and 9 bases from J, with 16 bases in between.

The V and J genes are TRBV6-4 and TRBJ2-6; a possible D gene is TRBD1 (6 bases). The germline CDR1 and CDR2 sequences are MRHNA and SNTAGT. V lost 5 bases and J lost 4, with 18 bases in between. The CDR3 contains 17 residues. Here the CDR3 reads CASSYWGREVGANVLTF. CDR3 nucleotide sequence: TGTGCCAGCAGTTACTGGGGGCGCGAAGTAGGGGCCAACGTCCTGACTTTC.

The V call is TRBV25-1, the J call TRBJ2-7, with D possibly being TRBD1 (6 bases). V shed 1 base and J shed 2 bases, with 21 bases lying between them. Per germline, CDR1 MGHDK and CDR2 SYGVNS. The CDR3 spans 18 residues. In DNA, the CDR3 is TGTGCCAGCAGTGAATTTAGGGGGAACACCGGGTTCCCCTACGAGCAGTACTTC. It is translated as CASSEFRGNTGFPYEQYF.

This clone has a handful of counts. The V and J genes are TRBV7-9 and TRBJ1-5; no clear D. V lost 6 bases and J 7 bases, leaving 10 bases between the germline ends. Germline V gene data show CDR1 as SEHNR and CDR2 as FQNEAQ (reference sequence). This CDR3 is built from 12 residues. CDR3 in DNA: TGTGCCAGCAGTTCCTTTTCCCAGCCCCAGCATTTT. Translation: CASSSFSQPQHF.

The chain is built from TRBV19 and TRBJ1-1; TRBD1 is a possible D gene (5 bases). Germline CDR1 and CDR2: LNHDA and SQIVND (reference sequence). Trimming pared 5 bases from V and 0 bases from J, leaving 10 bases between. The CDR3 is 14 amino acids. CDR3 DNA: TGTGCCAGTAGTTGGCAGGGAATGAACACTGAAGCTTTCTTT. Amino acids: CASSWQGMNTEAFF.

V usage is TRBV11-2 and J usage is TRBJ2-1; a weak D match, TRBD1 (6 bases). The CDR3 loop spans 15 amino acids. From germline, CDR1 is SGHAT and CDR2 FQNNGV. V was pared by 2 bases and J by 8 bases, with 16 bases between. Written as DNA, the CDR3 is TGTGCCAGCAGCTTACGGGACAACCCTTGGGATGAGCAGTTCTTC. This codes for CASSLRDNPWDEQFF.

J is TRBJ2-7 and V is TRBV5-1; weak D call: TRBD2 (6 bases). This CDR3 has 15 amino acids. The ends were cut back, 0 bases at V and 3 bases at J, with 13 bases in the middle. Germline CDR1 is SGHRS and CDR2 is YFSETQ. The CDR3 protein is CASSLAGTVDYEQYF. CDR3 nucleotides: TGCGCCAGCAGCTTGGCCGGGACTGTCGACTACGAGCAGTACTTC.

The J gene is TRBJ2-2, the V gene TRBV4-2, with D tentatively TRBD1 or TRBD2 (6 bases each). Germline values: CDR1 LGHNA, CDR2 YNFKEQ. V was pared by 0 bases and J by 6 bases, with 14 bases between. The CDR3 consists of 16 residues. CDR3 residues: CASSQEGGKCAGELFF. CDR3 nucleotide sequence: TGTGCCAGCAGCCAAGAGGGGGGCAAATGCGCCGGGGAGCTGTTTTTT.

The chain uses TRBV9 and TRBJ2-7; 10 bases map to TRBD2. CDR1 SGDLS and CDR2 YYNGEE come from the germline V gene. V lost 2 bases to trimming and J lost 0 bases; unmatched junction nucleotides: 2. This CDR3 contains 15 residues. The CDR3 DNA follows: TGTGCCAGCAGCGTCGGACTAGCGGCCTCCTACGAGCAGTACTTC. The encoded protein is CASSVGLAASYEQYF.

J is TRBJ2-1 and V is TRBV29-1; 15 bases line up with TRBD2. This CDR3 contains 14 residues. Germline values: CDR1 SQVTM, CDR2 ANQGSEA. V gave up 6 bases and J gave up 7 bases; unmatched junction bases: 4. The chain's CDR3 is CSVGGTSGRNEQFF. CDR3 DNA: TGCAGCGTGGGGGGGACTAGCGGGAGGAATGAGCAGTTCTTC.

This chain uses TRBV9 with TRBJ2-7, with D possibly being TRBD1 or TRBD2 (5 bases each). V lost 6 bases and J lost 2, with 15 bases in between. The CDR3 loop spans 14 amino acids. Per germline, CDR1 SGDLS and CDR2 YYNGEE. CDR3 sequence: CASKCRDAAYEQYF. CDR3 DNA sequence: TGTGCCAGCAAGTGCCGGGACGCAGCCTACGAGCAGTACTTC.

This rearrangement joins TRBV7-8 to TRBJ1-6; D not resolved. Germline-derived CDR1 and CDR2 are SGHVS and FQNEAQ. The CDR3 is 15 amino acids. V lost 5 bases, J lost 9 bases, and 17 bases lay in between. CDR3 nucleotides: TGTGCCAGCAGCACCCTCCCCGGGAAGGTTTCACCCCTCCACTTT. Translating gives CASSTLPGKVSPLHF.

The sample holds one count of this clone. This chain connects TRBV28 to TRBJ1-5; D gene unclear. Germline V gene data show CDR1 as MDHEN and CDR2 as SYDVKM. The ends were cut back, 6 bases at V and 1 base at J, with 16 bases in the middle. There are 16 residues in the CDR3. The CDR3 region has the DNA TGTGCCAGCAGGTCCCGGCGGGCTGTAAGCAATCAGCCCCAGCATTTT. Translating gives CASRSRRAVSNQPQHF.

The CDR3 nucleotides are TGTGCCAGCAGTTTACAGATGAACACTGAAGCTTTCTTT. This encodes CASSLQMNTEAFF. The V and J genes are TRBV27 and TRBJ1-1; D is ambiguous. Germline loops: CDR1 MNHEY, CDR2 SMNVEV (reference sequence). This CDR3 has 13 amino acids. Trimming left V 2 bases short and J 0 bases short, with 4 bases between.

This clone was recorded many times. The genes are TRBV11-3 and TRBJ2-5; a weak D match, TRBD2 (6 bases). Germline V CDR1 and CDR2: SGHNT, YENEEA. V was shortened by 0 bases and J by 7 bases, with 12 bases between the two germline ends. This CDR3 spans 14 amino acids. The CDR3 DNA reads as TGTGCCAGCAGCTTAGACGGGCCCGGGGGGACCCAGTACTTC. Residues: CASSLDGPGGTQYF.

The J gene is TRBJ2-3, the V gene TRBV29-1; maybe TRBD2 (5 bases). The CDR3 is 12 amino acids. The V end lost 4 bases, the J end lost 4 bases, and 9 bases lay between the germline ends. CDR1 SQVTM and CDR2 ANQGSEA come from the germline V gene. The CDR3 protein is CSVGRRADTQYF. CDR3 nucleotides: TGCAGCGTTGGGAGGAGAGCAGATACGCAGTATTTT.

V and J are TRBV7-9 and TRBJ1-2; D is possibly TRBD1 (6 bases). V shed 5 bases and J shed 0 bases, with 16 bases lying between them. Looked up from germline, CDR1 is SEHNR and CDR2 is FQNEAQ (reference sequence). The CDR3 consists of 16 residues. CDR3 DNA sequence: TGTGCCAGCAGCCCCGAGTCGCGGACAGCTAACTATGGCTACACCTTC. It is translated as CASSPESRTANYGYTF.

The chain uses TRBV4-2 and TRBJ2-1, with D uncertain. This CDR3 has 18 residues. V was trimmed by 0 bases and J by 3 bases, leaving 18 bases between them. CDR1 is LGHNA, CDR2 YNFKEQ, per germline. The chain's CDR3 is CASSQDQVLRRRYNEQFF. CDR3 sequence (DNA): TGTGCCAGCAGCCAAGATCAGGTATTGCGGCGGCGCTACAATGAGCAGTTCTTC.

V gene TRBV9 combines with J gene TRBJ2-3; D gene unclear. The V end lost 4 bases, the J end lost 2 bases, and 17 bases lay between the germline ends. There are 16 residues in the CDR3. Germline loops: CDR1 SGDLS, CDR2 YYNGEE. CDR3 nucleotides: TGTGCCAGCAGCCCCCCCGACGGAACCTTCACAGATACGCAGTATTTT. Translated: CASSPPDGTFTDTQYF.

The CDR3 nucleotides are TGTGCCAGCCCCGACTTACAAGAGACCCAGTACTTC. As protein: CASPDLQETQYF. The rearrangement uses TRBV2 and TRBJ2-5, with D uncertain. The ends were cut back, 8 bases at V and 2 bases at J, with 9 bases in the middle. The CDR3 contains 12 residues. Germline CDR1 SNHLY, CDR2 FYNNEI. The whole variable domain, filled in from reference TRBV2 and TRBJ2-5, reads EPEVTQTPSHQVTQMGQEVILRCVPISNHLYFYWYRQILGQKVEFLVSFYNNEISEKSEIFDDQFSVERPDGSNFTLKIRSTKLEDSAMYFCASPDLQETQYFGPGTRLLVL.

The rearrangement links TRBV7-3 to TRBJ2-1; D is ambiguous. The germline CDR1 and CDR2 sequences are SGHTA and FQGTGA. Trimming pared 5 bases from V and 0 bases from J, leaving 11 bases between. CDR3 length equals 15 residues. The CDR3: CASSRLQGSYNEQFF. The DNA of the CDR3 is TGTGCCAGCAGCCGTCTCCAAGGCTCCTACAATGAGCAGTTCTTC.

The rearrangement joins TRBV21-1 to TRBJ1-5; TRBD1 is taken as the D call from the table, unchecked against the DNA. TRBV21-1 is noted as a pseudogene. The CDR3 totals 15 residues. Here the CDR3 reads CASSKHGQGNQPQHF. CDR3 sequence (DNA): TGTGCCAGCAGCAAACACGGACAGGGCAATCAGCCCCAGCATTTT.

V usage is TRBV30 and J usage is TRBJ1-2; no definite D call. The CDR3 is 11 residues long. The V end lost 0 bases, the J end lost 7 bases, and 6 bases lay between the germline ends. Germline V lookup: CDR1 GTSNPN, CDR2 SVGIG (reference sequence). CDR3 residues: CAWSVVSGYTF. The CDR3 bases are TGTGCCTGGAGTGTAGTATCTGGCTACACCTTC.

This clone was seen only a few times. The rearrangement uses TRBV25-1 and TRBJ2-1; TRBD2 matches at 7 bases. The CDR3 runs 16 residues. V was pared by 3 bases and J by 3 bases, with 8 bases of the junction left unmatched. From germline, CDR1 is MGHDK and CDR2 SYGVNS. The CDR3 DNA reads as TGTGCCAGCAGTGATCCGACTAGCTCCTACTACAATGAGCAGTTCTTC. It yields the protein CASSDPTSSYYNEQFF.